The rows below give T cell receptor beta chains drawn from one sample of a study of OX40 agonist ivuxolimab in advanced cancers. The method was immunoSEQ multiplex PCR; TCRdb's version includes in-frame clones alone and lacks a portion of them. The table lists tens of thousands of clones, roughly 84% of them singletons, with 4.6% in the top ten. The sample in question was CD4+ or CD8+ T cells sorted from blood, obtained in a trial of the OX40 agonist ivuxolimab. The receptors originated from an adult with an advanced solid tumor such as melanoma, head and neck, liver or kidney cancer. Both conserved end residues are part of each CDR3. D genes are given only for firm matches. Some rows have no size entry. The others give once, few or many, or a class for an expanded clone.

clone_size d_call j_call v_call cdr3_aa cdr3_nt
. . TRBJ1-1 TRBV10-1 CASSSGGVTEAFF TGCGCCAGCAGTAGTGGAGGAGTCACTGAAGCTTTCTTT
. . TRBJ2-3 TRBV12-5 CASGLGGIDTQYF TGTGCTAGTGGTTTGGGAGGTATAGATACGCAGTATTTT
. . TRBJ2-1 TRBV5-8 CASGRGAAYNEQFF TGTGCCAGCGGAAGGGGGGCCGCCTACAATGAGCAGTTCTTC
. TRBD1 TRBJ2-7 TRBV19 CASSIGTGGYEQYF TGTGCCAGTAGTATTGGGACAGGGGGCTACGAGCAGTACTTC
. . TRBJ1-6 TRBV5-1 CASSLGQGEQFSPLHF TGCGCCAGCAGCTTGGGGCAGGGAGAACAATTTTCACCCCTCCACTTT
. . TRBJ1-4 TRBV6-6 CASRTQGSANEKLFF TGTGCCAGCAGAACGCAGGGGAGTGCTAATGAAAAACTGTTTTTT
. . TRBJ1-3 TRBV28 CASSASGNTIYF TGTGCCAGCAGTGCCTCTGGAAACACCATATATTTT
. TRBD1 TRBJ1-1 TRBV18 CASSPAGQGSTEAFF TGTGCCAGCTCACCCGCAGGACAGGGGAGCACTGAAGCTTTCTTT
. . TRBJ2-5 TRBV11-2 CASSLTEETQYF TGTGCCAGCAGCTTAACAGAAGAGACCCAGTACTTC
. TRBD1 TRBJ1-2 TRBV4-1 CASSQPGQGLSGYGYTF TGCGCCAGCAGCCAACCGGGACAGGGGCTAAGTGGCTATGGCTACACCTTC
. TRBD2 TRBJ2-5 TRBV28 CASSPPSGRAGFFVGTQYF TGTGCCAGCAGTCCGCCTAGCGGGAGGGCCGGGTTTTTCGTGGGGACCCAGTACTTC
. TRBD2 TRBJ2-7 TRBV28 CASSALGGSYEQYF TGTGCCAGCTCAGCGCTGGGGGGGTCCTACGAGCAGTACTTC
. TRBD1 TRBJ1-3 TRBV10-1 CASSPGTVEAAGNTIYF TGCGCCAGCAGTCCCGGGACAGTTGAGGCCGCTGGAAACACCATATATTTT
. . TRBJ1-5 TRBV6-1 CASDTRNQPQHF TGTGCCAGCGATACTCGCAATCAGCCCCAGCATTTT
few . TRBJ2-5 TRBV9 CASSVSGVPAGETQYF TGTGCCAGCAGCGTCTCAGGGGTGCCAGCCGGGGAGACCCAGTACTTC
few . TRBJ2-7 TRBV15 CATSREDLRGEQYF TGTGCCACCAGCAGAGAGGACCTCCGGGGCGAGCAGTACTTC
. . TRBJ1-5 TRBV19 CASSPSRRPSPQHF TGTGCCAGTAGTCCCTCAAGGCGTCCCTCCCCCCAGCATTTT
. TRBD1 TRBJ2-7 TRBV2 CASSDTDGTVSYEQYF TGTGCCAGCAGTGACACAGACGGGACAGTCTCCTACGAGCAGTACTTC
. . TRBJ1-5 TRBV28 CASSFVFQPQHF TGTGCCAGCAGTTTCGTTTTTCAGCCCCAGCATTTT
. TRBD1 TRBJ1-2 TRBV4-1 CASSQTTGGLGGYTF TGCGCCAGCAGCCAAACGACAGGGGGTTTAGGTGGCTACACCTTC
. TRBD1 TRBJ1-5 TRBV7-2 CASSFTQGNIQPQHF TGTGCCAGCAGCTTTACACAGGGGAATATCCAGCCCCAGCATTTT
. . TRBJ2-7 TRBV28 CASCTGTVVYEQYF TGTGCCAGTTGTACCGGGACGGTGGTCTACGAGCAGTACTTC
few . TRBJ1-3 TRBV2 CASMAGSGNTIYF TGTGCCAGCATGGCAGGCTCTGGAAACACCATATATTTT
. . TRBJ1-5 TRBV5-1 CASSLGGASEQPQHF TGCGCCAGCAGCTTGGGAGGAGCCTCGGAACAGCCCCAGCATTTT
. TRBD2 TRBJ2-5 TRBV19 CASSILAERKETQYF TGTGCCAGTAGTATACTAGCGGAGCGAAAAGAGACCCAGTACTTC
. TRBD2 TRBJ2-1 TRBV5-6 CASSSPGGSYNEQFF TGTGCCAGCAGCTCGCCGGGGGGATCCTACAATGAGCAGTTCTTC
. . TRBJ2-1 TRBV28 CASSFRRVEGVNEQFF TGTGCCAGCAGTTTCAGGAGGGTTGAGGGAGTGAATGAGCAGTTCTTC
. . TRBJ2-5 TRBV2 CASSIRGYGETQYF TGTGCCAGCAGTATCCGGGGCTACGGAGAGACCCAGTACTTC